These T cell receptor beta chains were read from a single sample in a study of CD8 T cells in ankylosing spondylitis. TCRdb processed the 5' RACE reads anew with MiXCR; each CDR3 protein has one entry. The sample includes about 130,000 distinct CDR3 sequences, over 7% of them seen just once. The sample consisted of blood, either unsorted or a sorted T cell fraction (not recorded which). The receptors here all came from a male donor with ankylosing spondylitis or in good health (not recorded which). CDR3s include the opening cysteine and the closing phenylalanine or tryptophan. Fields, in order: D gene, clone size, V gene, J gene, CDR3 DNA, CDR3 protein. The D gene is left open where the match is weak. A row's size may be missing; if present it is once, few, many or a size class.

.	many	TRBV7-2	TRBJ2-2	TGTGCCAGCAGCTTATTCCAGGCATCGGGGGAGCTGTTTTTT	CASSLFQASGELFF
TRBD2	.	TRBV20-1	TRBJ2-1	TGCTGCTCTAGAAGAGTAGTAGCGGGCCAAATCAATGAGCAGTTCTTC	CCSRRVVAGQINEQFF
TRBD1	many	TRBV12-3/TRBV12-4	TRBJ1-1	TGTGCCAGCAGTCTACAGGGGGCCACTGAAGCTTTCTTT	CASSLQGATEAFF
.	few	TRBV3-1	TRBJ2-2	TGTGCCAGCAGCCAGACAAGCACCGGGGAGCTGTTTTTT	CASSQTSTGELFF
TRBD1	few	TRBV7-9	TRBJ2-7	TGTGCCAGCAGCGCACCGGACAGGGGGTCCTACGAGCAGTACTTC	CASSAPDRGSYEQYF
TRBD1	.	TRBV12-5	TRBJ2-1	TGTGCTAGTGGTTGGACCGACAGGGGGGGGTGGAATGAGCAGTTCTTC	CASGWTDRGGWNEQFF
TRBD2	many	TRBV5-1	TRBJ2-3	TGCGCCAGCAGAAGGGACTATAACACAGATACGCAGTATTTT	CASRRDYNTDTQYF
.	many	TRBV7-6	TRBJ2-1	TGTGCCAGCAGCTTCGGACAGGGAGGGAAGCAGTTCTTC	CASSFGQGGKQFF
.	.	TRBV24-1	TRBJ2-2	TGTGCCACCAGTGATTCGCCGCTGTCGACCGGGGAGCTGTTTTTT	CATSDSPLSTGELFF
.	many	TRBV12-3/TRBV12-4	TRBJ2-7	TGTGCCATCAGTTCGGCCGGCGGCGGATCCTACGAGCAGTACTTC	CAISSAGGGSYEQYF
.	few	TRBV29-1	TRBJ1-2	TGCAGCGTTGACAGGGGAGGAGACTATGGCTACACCTTC	CSVDRGGDYGYTF
.	many	TRBV27	TRBJ2-1	TGTGCCAGCAGTCCTCAACTAGGCGACGTTGAGCAGTTCTTC	CASSPQLGDVEQFF
TRBD2	many	TRBV14	TRBJ2-1	TGTGCCAGCAGCCAAACTAGCGGGAGGGCCAGGGAGCAGTTCTTC	CASSQTSGRAREQFF
.	many	TRBV29-1	TRBJ1-4	TGCAGCGTTGCCAACGGGAGGGAAAAACTGTTTTTT	CSVANGREKLFF